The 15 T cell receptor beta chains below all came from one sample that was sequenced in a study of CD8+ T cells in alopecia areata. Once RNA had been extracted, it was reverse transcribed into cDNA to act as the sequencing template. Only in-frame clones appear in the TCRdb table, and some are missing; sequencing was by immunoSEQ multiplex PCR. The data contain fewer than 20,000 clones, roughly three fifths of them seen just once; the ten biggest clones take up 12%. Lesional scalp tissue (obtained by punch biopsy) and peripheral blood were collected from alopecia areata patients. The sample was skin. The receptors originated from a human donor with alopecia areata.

The CDR3 coding sequence is TGCGCCAGCAGCTCCGGGACAGGCGTCTACGAGCAGTACTTC. Translating it yields CASSSGTGVYEQYF. The gene calls are TRBV5-1 and TRBJ2-7, with 8 bases that match TRBD1. The junction had 5 bases not matched to a gene; V was cut back by 3 bases and J by 3 bases. From germline, CDR1 is SGHRS and CDR2 YFSETQ. This CDR3 contains 14 residues.

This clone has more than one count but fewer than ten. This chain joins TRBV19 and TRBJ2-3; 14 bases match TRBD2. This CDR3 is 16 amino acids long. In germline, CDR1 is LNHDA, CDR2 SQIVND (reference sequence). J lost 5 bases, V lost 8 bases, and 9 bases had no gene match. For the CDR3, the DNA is TGTGCCAGTCGCGGACTAGCGGGGGGAGGGGGAGATACGCAGTATTTT. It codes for CASRGLAGGGGDTQYF.

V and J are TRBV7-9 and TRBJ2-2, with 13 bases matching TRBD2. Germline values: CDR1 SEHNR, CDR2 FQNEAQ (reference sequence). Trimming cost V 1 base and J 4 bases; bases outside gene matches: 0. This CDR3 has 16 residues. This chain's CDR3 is CASSLGLAGGTGELFF. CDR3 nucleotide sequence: TGTGCCAGCAGCTTAGGACTAGCGGGAGGCACCGGGGAGCTGTTTTTT.

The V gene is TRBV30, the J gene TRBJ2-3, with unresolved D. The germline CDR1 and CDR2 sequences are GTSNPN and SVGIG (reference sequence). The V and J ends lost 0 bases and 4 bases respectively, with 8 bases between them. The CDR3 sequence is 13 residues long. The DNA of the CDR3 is TGTGCCTGGAGTGTATATGGTGCAGATACGCAGTATTTT. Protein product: CAWSVYGADTQYF.

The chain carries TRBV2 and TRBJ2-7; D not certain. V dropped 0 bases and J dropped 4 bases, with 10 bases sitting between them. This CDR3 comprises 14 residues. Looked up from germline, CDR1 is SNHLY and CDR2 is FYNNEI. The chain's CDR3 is CASSEAYMGYEQYF. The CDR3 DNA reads TGTGCCAGCAGTGAAGCGTATATGGGTTACGAGCAGTACTTC.

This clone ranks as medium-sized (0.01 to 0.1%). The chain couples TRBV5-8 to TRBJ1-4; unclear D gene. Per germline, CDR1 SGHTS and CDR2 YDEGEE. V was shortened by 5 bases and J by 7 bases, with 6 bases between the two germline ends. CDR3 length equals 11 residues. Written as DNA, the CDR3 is TGTGCCAGCAGGTTCAGTGAAAAACTGTTTTTT. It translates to CASRFSEKLFF.

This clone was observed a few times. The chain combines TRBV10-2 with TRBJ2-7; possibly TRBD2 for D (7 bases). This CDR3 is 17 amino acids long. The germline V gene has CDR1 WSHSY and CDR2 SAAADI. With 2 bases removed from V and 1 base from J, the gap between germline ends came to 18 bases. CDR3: CASSERGGVGASYEQYF. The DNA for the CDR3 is TGCGCCAGCAGTGAGAGGGGGGGGGTAGGAGCATCCTACGAGCAGTACTTC.

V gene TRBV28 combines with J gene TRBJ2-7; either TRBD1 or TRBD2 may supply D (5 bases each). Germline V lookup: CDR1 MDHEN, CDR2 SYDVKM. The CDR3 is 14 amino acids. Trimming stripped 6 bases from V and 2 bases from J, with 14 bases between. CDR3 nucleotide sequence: TGTGCCAGCAGGGACCGGGACCCAGCCTACGAGCAGTACTTC. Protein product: CASRDRDPAYEQYF.

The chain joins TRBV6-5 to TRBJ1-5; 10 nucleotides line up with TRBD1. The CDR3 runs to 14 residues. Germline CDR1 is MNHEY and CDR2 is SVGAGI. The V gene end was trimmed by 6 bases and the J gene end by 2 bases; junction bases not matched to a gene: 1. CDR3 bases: TGTGCCAGCAGGGGGACAGGGGGCAATCAGCCCCAGCATTTT. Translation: CASRGTGGNQPQHF.

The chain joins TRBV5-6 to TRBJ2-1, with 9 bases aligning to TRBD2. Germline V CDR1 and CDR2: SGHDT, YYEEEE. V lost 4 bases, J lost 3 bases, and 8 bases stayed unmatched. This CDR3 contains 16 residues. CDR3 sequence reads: CASSRGASGIYNEQFF. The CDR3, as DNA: TGTGCCAGCAGCCGCGGGGCTAGCGGGATCTACAATGAGCAGTTCTTC.

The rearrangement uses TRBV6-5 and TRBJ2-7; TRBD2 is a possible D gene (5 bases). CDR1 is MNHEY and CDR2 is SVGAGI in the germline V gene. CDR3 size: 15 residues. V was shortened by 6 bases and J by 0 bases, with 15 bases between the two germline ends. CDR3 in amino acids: CASSSGSLSSYEQYF. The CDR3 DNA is TGTGCCAGCAGCTCGGGGTCCCTGAGCTCCTACGAGCAGTACTTC.

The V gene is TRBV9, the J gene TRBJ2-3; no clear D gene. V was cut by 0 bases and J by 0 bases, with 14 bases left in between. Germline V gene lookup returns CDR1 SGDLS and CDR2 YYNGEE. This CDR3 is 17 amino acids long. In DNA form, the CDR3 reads TGTGCCAGCAGCGTAGAGGCAGCAAGATTAAGCACAGATACGCAGTATTTT. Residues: CASSVEAARLSTDTQYF.

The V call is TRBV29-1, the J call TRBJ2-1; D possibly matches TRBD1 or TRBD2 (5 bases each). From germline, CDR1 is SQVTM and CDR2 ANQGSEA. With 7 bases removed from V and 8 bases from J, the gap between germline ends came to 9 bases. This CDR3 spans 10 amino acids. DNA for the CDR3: TGCAGCGAGTGGGACCATGAGCAGTTCTTC. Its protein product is CSEWDHEQFF.

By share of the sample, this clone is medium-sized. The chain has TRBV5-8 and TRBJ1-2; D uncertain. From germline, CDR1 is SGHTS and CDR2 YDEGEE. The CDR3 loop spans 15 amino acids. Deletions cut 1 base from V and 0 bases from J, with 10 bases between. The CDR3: CASSLPRLTNYGYTF. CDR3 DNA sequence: TGTGCCAGCAGCTTGCCACGGCTTACTAACTATGGCTACACCTTC.

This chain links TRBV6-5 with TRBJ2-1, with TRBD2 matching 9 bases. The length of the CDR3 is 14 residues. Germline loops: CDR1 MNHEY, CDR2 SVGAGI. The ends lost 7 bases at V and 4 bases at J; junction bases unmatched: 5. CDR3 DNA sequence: TGTGCCAGCATTTTACTAGCGGGTTACAATGAGCAGTTCTTC. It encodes CASILLAGYNEQFF.